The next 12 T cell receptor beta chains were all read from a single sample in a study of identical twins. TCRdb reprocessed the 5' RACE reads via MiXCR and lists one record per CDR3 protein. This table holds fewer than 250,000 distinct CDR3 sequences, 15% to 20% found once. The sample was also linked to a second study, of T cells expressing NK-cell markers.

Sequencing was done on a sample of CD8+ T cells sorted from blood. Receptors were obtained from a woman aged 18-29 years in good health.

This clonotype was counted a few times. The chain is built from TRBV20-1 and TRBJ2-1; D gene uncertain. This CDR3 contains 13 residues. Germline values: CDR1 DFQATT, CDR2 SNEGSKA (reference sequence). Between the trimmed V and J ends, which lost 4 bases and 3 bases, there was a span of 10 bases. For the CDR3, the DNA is TGCAGTGCTATCTCCCCAGACTACAATGAGCAGTTCTTC. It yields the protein CSAISPDYNEQFF.

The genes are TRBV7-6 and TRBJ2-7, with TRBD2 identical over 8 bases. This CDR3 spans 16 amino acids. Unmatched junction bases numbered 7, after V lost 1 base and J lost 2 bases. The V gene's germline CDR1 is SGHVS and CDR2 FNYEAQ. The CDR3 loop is CASSLEGGGTAYEQYF. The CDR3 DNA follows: TGTGCCAGCAGCTTAGAAGGCGGGGGGACCGCCTACGAGCAGTACTTC.

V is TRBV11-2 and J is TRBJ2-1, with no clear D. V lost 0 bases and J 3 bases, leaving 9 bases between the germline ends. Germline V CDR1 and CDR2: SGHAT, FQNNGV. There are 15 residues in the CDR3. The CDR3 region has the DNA TGTGCCAGCAGCTTAGATAAGCGACTCTACAATGAGCAGTTCTTC. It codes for CASSLDKRLYNEQFF.

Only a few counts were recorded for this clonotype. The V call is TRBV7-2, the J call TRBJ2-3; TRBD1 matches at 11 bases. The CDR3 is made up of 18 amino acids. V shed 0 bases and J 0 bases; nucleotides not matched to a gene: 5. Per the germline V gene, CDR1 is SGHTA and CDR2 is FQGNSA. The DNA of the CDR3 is TGTGCCAGCAGCTTAGCCCGAGGACAGGGGGCGAGCACAGATACGCAGTATTTT. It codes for CASSLARGQGASTDTQYF.

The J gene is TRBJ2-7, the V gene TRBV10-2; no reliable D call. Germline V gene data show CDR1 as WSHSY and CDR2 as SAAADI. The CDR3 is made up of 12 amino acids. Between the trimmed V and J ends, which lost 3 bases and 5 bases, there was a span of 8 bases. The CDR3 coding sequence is TGCGCCAGCAGTGACACGGTGGACGAGCAGTACTTC. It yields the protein CASSDTVDEQYF.

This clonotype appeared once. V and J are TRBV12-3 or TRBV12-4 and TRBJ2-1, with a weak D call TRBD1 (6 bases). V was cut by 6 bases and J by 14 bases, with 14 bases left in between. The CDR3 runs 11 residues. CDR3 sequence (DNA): TGTGCCAGCAGGACCGGGACATGGGAGTTCTTC. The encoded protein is CASRTGTWEFF.

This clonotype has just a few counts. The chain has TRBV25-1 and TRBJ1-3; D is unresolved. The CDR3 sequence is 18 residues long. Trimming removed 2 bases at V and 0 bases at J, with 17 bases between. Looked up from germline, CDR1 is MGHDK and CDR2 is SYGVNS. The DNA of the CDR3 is TGTGCCAGCAGTGAAGGATATGGCTTCCTACACTCTGGAAACACCATATATTTT. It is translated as CASSEGYGFLHSGNTIYF.

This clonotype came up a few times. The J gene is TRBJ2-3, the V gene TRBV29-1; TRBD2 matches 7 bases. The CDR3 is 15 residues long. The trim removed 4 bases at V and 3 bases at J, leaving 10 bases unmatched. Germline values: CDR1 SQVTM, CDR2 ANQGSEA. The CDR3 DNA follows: TGCAGCGTTGCGGGGGACTCCGGGGGGACAGATACGCAGTATTTT. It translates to CSVAGDSGGTDTQYF.

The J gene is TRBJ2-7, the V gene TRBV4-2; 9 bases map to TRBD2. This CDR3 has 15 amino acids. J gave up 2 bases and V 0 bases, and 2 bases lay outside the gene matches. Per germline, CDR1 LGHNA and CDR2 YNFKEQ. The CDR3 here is CASSQEASGTYEQYF. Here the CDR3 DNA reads TGTGCCAGCAGCCAAGAGGCTAGCGGGACCTACGAGCAGTACTTC.

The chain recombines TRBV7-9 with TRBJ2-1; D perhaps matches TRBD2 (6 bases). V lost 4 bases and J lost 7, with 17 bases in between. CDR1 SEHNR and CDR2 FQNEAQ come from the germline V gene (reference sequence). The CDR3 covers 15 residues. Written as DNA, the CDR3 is TGTGCCAGCAGCTCTCCACAACAGGCGGGGAATGAGCAGTTCTTC. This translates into CASSSPQQAGNEQFF.

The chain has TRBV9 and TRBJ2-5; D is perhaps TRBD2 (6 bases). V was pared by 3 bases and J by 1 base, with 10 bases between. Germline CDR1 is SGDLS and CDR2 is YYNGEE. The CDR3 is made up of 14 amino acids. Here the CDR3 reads CASSAGVIQETQYF. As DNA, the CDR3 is TGTGCCAGCAGCGCGGGGGTTATCCAAGAGACCCAGTACTTC. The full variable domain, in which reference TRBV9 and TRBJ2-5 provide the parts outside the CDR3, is DSGVTQTPKHLITATGQRVTLRCSPRSGDLSVYWYQQSLDQGLQFLIQYYNGEERAKGNILERFSAQQFPDLHSELNLSSLELGDSALYFCASSAGVIQETQYFGPGTRLLVL.

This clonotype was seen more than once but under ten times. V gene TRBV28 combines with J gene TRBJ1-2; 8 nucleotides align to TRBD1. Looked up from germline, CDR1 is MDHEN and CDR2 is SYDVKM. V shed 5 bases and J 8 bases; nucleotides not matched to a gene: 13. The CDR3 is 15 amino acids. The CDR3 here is CASSEPGQVDWGYTF. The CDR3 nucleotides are TGTGCCAGCAGTGAGCCGGGACAGGTCGATTGGGGCTACACCTTC.